These 17 T cell receptor beta chains came from one sample sequenced in a study of T cell responses to AZD1222 COVID-19 vaccine. Assay used: immunoSEQ multiplex PCR; TCRdb lists only in-frame clones, some missing. The repertoire holds 95,000 to 150,000 clones, with around nine tenths as singletons. This specimen was peripheral blood, taken on day 0 of AZD1222 vaccination. All receptors come from an adult in good health.

V gene TRBV18 combines with J gene TRBJ2-6; D is unresolved. The V end was cut by 0 bases, the J end by 2 bases, with 5 bases between. Germline CDR1 reads KGHSH; CDR2 reads LQKENI. The CDR3 is made up of 15 amino acids. The CDR3 sequence is CASSPPSTGANVLTF. CDR3 nucleotides: TGTGCCAGCTCACCACCGTCGACTGGGGCCAACGTCCTGACTTTC.

This chain joins TRBV28 and TRBJ1-6, with TRBD1 matching over 8 bases. CDR1 MDHEN and CDR2 SYDVKM come from the germline V gene. The CDR3 spans 16 residues. After removal of 4 bases from V and 9 bases from J, the junction contained 11 bases not matched to a gene. The CDR3: CASSSVSGGASSPLHF. CDR3 sequence (DNA): TGTGCCAGCAGTTCCGTCTCAGGGGGCGCTTCTTCACCCCTCCACTTT.

This clone was found a few times. The rearrangement joins TRBV11-2 to TRBJ2-7; perhaps TRBD2 as D (5 bases). Germline values: CDR1 SGHAT, CDR2 FQNNGV. This CDR3 contains 15 residues. Trimming removed 0 bases from V and 6 bases from J, with 15 bases in between. This CDR3 is CASSLESGGPSEQYF. CDR3 nucleotides: TGTGCCAGCAGCTTAGAAAGCGGAGGTCCCTCCGAGCAGTACTTC.

The CDR3 coding sequence is TGTGCCAGCAGCCAGGGCAGGGGATCCTATGGCTACACCTTC. Protein: CASSQGRGSYGYTF. The chain couples TRBV3-1 (or the pseudogene TRBV3-2) to TRBJ1-2; D is possibly TRBD1 (6 bases). CDR3 length: 14 residues. Per germline, CDR1 LGHDT and CDR2 YNNKEL (reference sequence). Trimming removed 3 bases at V and 4 bases at J, with 12 bases between.

This chain links TRBV30 with TRBJ2-7; TRBD1 agrees at 8 bases. CDR3 length equals 14 residues. With 6 bases clipped from V and 1 base from J, the junction kept 8 bases outside the gene matches. The V gene's germline CDR1 is GTSNPN and CDR2 SVGIG (reference sequence). The CDR3 bases are TGTGCCTGCGCACAGGGGGTACCATCCTACGAGCAGTACTTC. Protein product: CACAQGVPSYEQYF.

The chain carries TRBV5-1 and TRBJ2-2; 13 nucleotides align to TRBD2. The length of the CDR3 is 19 residues. CDR1 and CDR2 from the germline V gene are SGHRS and YFSETQ. V shed 6 bases and J 7 bases; nucleotides not matched to a gene: 18. In DNA form, the CDR3 reads TGCGCCAGCAAAGAAGAGACAGGAACTAGCGGGAGGGTGAACGGGGAGCTGTTTTTT. This encodes CASKEETGTSGRVNGELFF.

The chain employs TRBV2 and TRBJ1-2; D is perhaps TRBD1 (5 bases). Trimming took off 2 bases at V and 3 bases at J, with 10 bases between the two ends. The germline CDR1 and CDR2 sequences are SNHLY and FYNNEI. The CDR3 is 14 amino acids. CDR3 DNA: TGTGCCAGCAGTGAAAGTTTAGGGGACTATGGCTACACCTTC. It translates to CASSESLGDYGYTF.

The chain joins TRBV5-5 to TRBJ1-3; no firm D call. This CDR3 has 13 residues. With 6 bases removed from V and 0 bases from J, the gap between germline ends came to 7 bases. The germline V gene has CDR1 SGHKS and CDR2 YYEKEE (reference sequence). The CDR3 region is CASNRVSGNTIYF. In DNA, the CDR3 is TGTGCCAGCAACCGGGTCTCTGGAAACACCATATATTTT.

The J gene is TRBJ2-5, the V gene TRBV4-1; D is tentatively TRBD1 or TRBD2 (5 bases each). This CDR3 has 16 residues. V lost 5 bases and J lost 5, with 21 bases in between. Germline values: CDR1 MGHRA, CDR2 YSYEKL. CDR3 in DNA: TGCGCCAGCAGCACAACCGATGAGGGGCAGGAGGAGACCCAGTACTTC. Protein product: CASSTTDEGQEETQYF.

The rearrangement links TRBV5-4 to TRBJ2-5; 15 nucleotides align to TRBD2. Germline CDR1 reads SGHNT; CDR2 reads YYREEE (reference sequence). V dropped 4 bases and J dropped 13; count of bases not matched to a gene: 8. This CDR3 contains 14 residues. The CDR3 region has the DNA TGTGCCAGCAGCGTTGGGACTAGCGGGGGGTACCCGTACTTC. Translation gives CASSVGTSGGYPYF.

The chain couples TRBV27 to TRBJ2-7; 7 bases are shared with TRBD1. The CDR3 is made up of 16 amino acids. Germline V gene sequence: CDR1 MNHEY, CDR2 SMNVEV (reference sequence). J lost 0 bases, V lost 8 bases, and 13 bases had no gene match. The CDR3 loop reads CASRPGTGTASYEQYF. CDR3 bases: TGTGCCAGCCGTCCGGGGACCGGGACAGCCTCCTACGAGCAGTACTTC.

This chain connects TRBV6-4 to TRBJ1-6, with D uncertain. The CDR3 sequence is 17 residues long. CDR1 MRHNA and CDR2 SNTAGT come from the germline V gene. V was trimmed by 0 bases and J by 5 bases, leaving 14 bases between them. This chain's CDR3 is CASSDSTKGPHNSPLHF. CDR3 DNA: TGTGCCAGCAGTGACTCGACTAAGGGTCCCCATAATTCACCCCTCCACTTT.

This rearrangement joins TRBV11-3 to TRBJ2-5; D may be TRBD1 (6 bases). CDR3 length: 13 residues. Trimming pared 1 base from V and 4 bases from J, leaving 7 bases between. Germline loops: CDR1 SGHNT, CDR2 YENEEA. CDR3 in amino acids: CASSLVRGETQYF. In DNA form, the CDR3 reads TGTGCCAGCAGCTTAGTCAGGGGAGAGACCCAGTACTTC.

The chain links TRBV21-1 to TRBJ2-2; no DNA check was done on the table's D call, TRBD2. TRBV21-1 is assigned pseudogene status. This CDR3 is built from 17 residues. CDR3 sequence: CASSTSGAGGGTGELFF. The CDR3 DNA reads as TGTGCCAGCAGCACTTCAGGCGCGGGAGGCGGCACCGGGGAGCTGTTTTTT.

In this sample, this clone turned up once. This sequence joins TRBV14 and TRBJ2-2; the match to TRBD2 covers 12 bases. Germline lookup yields CDR1 SGHDN and CDR2 FVKESK. Losses at the gene ends were 2 bases for V and 4 bases for J; bases not matched to a gene: 5. This CDR3 has 17 amino acids. The CDR3: CASSQPGLAGSTGELFF. CDR3 DNA: TGTGCCAGCAGCCAACCAGGACTAGCGGGATCCACCGGGGAGCTGTTTTTT.

The V gene is TRBV5-6, the J gene TRBJ1-1, with 11 bases fitting TRBD1. Looked up from germline, CDR1 is SGHDT and CDR2 is YYEEEE. V dropped 4 bases and J dropped 5; count of bases not matched to a gene: 4. The CDR3 consists of 14 residues. This chain's CDR3 is CASSPDRGRTEAFF. CDR3 coding DNA: TGTGCCAGCAGCCCGGACAGGGGGCGGACTGAAGCTTTCTTT.

This clone was observed once. CDR3 DNA sequence: TGTGCCAGCAGCCAAGCGGGAGGGCCGAGCAATGAGCAGTTCTTC. The encoded protein is CASSQAGGPSNEQFF. The chain couples TRBV6-5 to TRBJ2-1; TRBD2 matches 10 bases. In germline, CDR1 is MNHEY, CDR2 SVGAGI. The CDR3 covers 15 residues. V was pared by 6 bases and J by 6 bases, with 8 bases of the junction left unmatched.